The 24 T cell receptor beta chains presented below share a single source sample, sequenced in a study of CD8 T cells in Susac syndrome. Random-hexamer reverse transcription was applied to about 0.45 to 1 ug RNA. TCRdb analysed the immunoSEQ multiplex PCR reads with MiXCR anew, one entry per CDR3 protein. This sample has 160,000 or so distinct CDR3 sequences, with 94% found just once. The sequenced sample consisted of CD4+ T cells from PBMCs. These receptors were taken from a human donor with multiple sclerosis.

The V and J genes are TRBV7-2 and TRBJ2-3; 9 bases are shared with TRBD2. The CDR3 sequence is 15 residues long. The J segment lost 6 bases and the V segment lost 2 bases, leaving 6 bases of the junction unmatched. Germline CDR1 and CDR2: SGHTA and FQGNSA. CDR3 in amino acids: CASSLKGGREDTQYF. The CDR3 bases are TGTGCCAGCAGCTTAAAGGGCGGGAGGGAGGATACGCAGTATTTT.

CDR3 coding DNA: TGTGCCAGCAGCGTAGGGACAGGGAACCAAGAGACCCAGTACTTC. Its translation: CASSVGTGNQETQYF. The gene calls are TRBV9 and TRBJ2-5; 8 nucleotides agree with TRBD1. This CDR3 is built from 15 residues. The germline CDR1 and CDR2 sequences are SGDLS and YYNGEE. Trimming at V came to 0 bases and at J to 0 bases, leaving 1 base not matched to a gene.

The V and J genes are TRBV28 and TRBJ2-2; TRBD2 matches 9 bases. The V and J ends lost 2 bases and 6 bases, in that order; junction bases with no gene match: 4. Germline assignment: CDR1 MDHEN and CDR2 SYDVKM. This CDR3 region has 15 residues. CDR3 DNA sequence: TGTGCCAGCAGTTTAGCGCGGGAGGGCCCCGGGGAGCTGTTTTTT. Its translation: CASSLAREGPGELFF.

V and J are TRBV10-3 and TRBJ2-1; 14 nucleotides match TRBD2. Germline-derived CDR1 and CDR2 are ENHRY and SYGVKD. The CDR3 loop spans 13 amino acids. V was pared by 11 bases and J by 15 bases, with 12 bases of the junction left unmatched. CDR3 nucleotide sequence: TGTGCCTCTTGGGGACTAGCGGGAGACTCTTGGTTCTTC. Its translation: CASWGLAGDSWFF.

The rearrangement uses TRBV6-2 or TRBV6-3 and TRBJ1-5; D ambiguous. Trimming removed 2 bases at V and 10 bases at J, with 6 bases between. This CDR3 has 11 amino acids. Germline V gives CDR1 MNHEY, CDR2 SVGEGT. The CDR3 is CASSYPTPQHF. The CDR3 region has the DNA TGTGCCAGCAGTTACCCCACACCCCAGCATTTT.

J is TRBJ2-7 and V is TRBV6-2 or TRBV6-3; TRBD1 might be the D (5 bases). The CDR3 covers 12 residues. V was clipped by 6 bases and J by 7 bases, with 13 bases between them. CDR1 is MNHEY and CDR2 is SVGEGT in the germline V gene. CDR3 coding DNA: TGTGCCAGCAGCCAGGGTACTACAGAGCAGTACTTC. It specifies CASSQGTTEQYF.

This clonotype was recorded once. The J gene is TRBJ2-1, the V gene TRBV14, with 11 nucleotides matching TRBD2. The CDR3 contains 15 residues. J lost 11 bases, V lost 8 bases, and 14 bases had no gene match. Germline V CDR1 and CDR2: SGHDN, FVKESK. CDR3 sequence: CASRIAGGRKNKQFF. CDR3 coding DNA: TGTGCCAGCCGTATAGCGGGAGGGCGGAAAAATAAGCAGTTCTTC.

This rearrangement joins TRBV29-1 to TRBJ1-4, with 8 bases lining up with TRBD1. Trimming removed 7 bases from V and 8 bases from J; junction bases left unmatched: 18. Germline V gene data show CDR1 as SQVTM and CDR2 as ANQGSEA. The CDR3 has 16 residues. The CDR3 DNA is TGCAGCGCCCTGGGGGGCAGGGGGCGCTTGGAGGAAAAACTGTTTTTT. Protein: CSALGGRGRLEEKLFF.

This clonotype turned up a few times. The chain has TRBV14 and TRBJ1-2; no reliable D call. Germline CDR1 reads SGHDN; CDR2 reads FVKESK. The CDR3 length is 12 residues. V was pared by 1 base and J by 8 bases, with 8 bases between. CDR3 nucleotides: TGTGCCAGCAGCCAAGTGGGGTACGGCTACACCTTC. It specifies CASSQVGYGYTF.

The chain combines TRBV5-1 with TRBJ2-1; TRBD2 might be the D (6 bases). Germline V CDR1 and CDR2: SGHRS, YFSETQ. This CDR3 comprises 15 residues. Trimming stripped 1 base from V and 7 bases from J, with 15 bases between. The CDR3 loop is CASSLTSQGGNEQFF. The CDR3 DNA is TGCGCCAGCAGCTTGACTAGCCAGGGTGGAAATGAGCAGTTCTTC.

The rearrangement links TRBV5-8 to TRBJ1-1; possibly TRBD1 for D (6 bases). The CDR3 totals 15 residues. The germline V gene encodes CDR1 SGHTS and CDR2 YDEGEE. Trimming took 4 bases from V and 0 from J, leaving 13 bases between them. In DNA form, the CDR3 reads TGTGCCAGCAGCAAGACTAGACAGGTGAACACTGAAGCTTTCTTT. Amino acids: CASSKTRQVNTEAFF.

The rearrangement links TRBV6-5 to TRBJ2-1; D is possibly TRBD2 (6 bases). The CDR3 length is 14 residues. Germline lookup yields CDR1 MNHEY and CDR2 SVGAGI. The V and J ends lost 0 bases and 12 bases respectively, with 15 bases between them. The CDR3 is CASSYSMGGIGQFF. The CDR3, as DNA: TGTGCCAGCAGTTACTCGATGGGCGGGATCGGGCAGTTCTTC.

V gene TRBV29-1 combines with J gene TRBJ1-4; D may be TRBD1 (6 bases). The CDR3 has 13 amino acids. V shed 6 bases and J shed 5 bases, with 13 bases lying between them. Germline V gene data show CDR1 as SQVTM and CDR2 as ANQGSEA. The CDR3, as DNA: TGCAGCGTCAAACAGGGACCCAATGAAAAACTGTTTTTT. It specifies CSVKQGPNEKLFF.

J is TRBJ1-1 and V is TRBV12-3 or TRBV12-4; maybe TRBD1 (5 bases). Trimming shortened V by 5 bases and J by 10 bases, and 17 bases separated the two germline ends. The CDR3 covers 13 residues. DNA of the CDR3: TGTGCCAGCAGTCCCAGACAGAGTGGGGCAGCTTTCTTT. This translates into CASSPRQSGAAFF.

V gene TRBV12-3 or TRBV12-4 combines with J gene TRBJ1-1; D possibly corresponds to TRBD1 (5 bases). Trimming shortened V by 5 bases and J by 8 bases, and 18 bases separated the two germline ends. The CDR3 covers 14 residues. The CDR3 loop is CASSIFGGEGEAFF. DNA of the CDR3: TGTGCCAGCAGTATCTTCGGGGGGGAAGGGGAAGCTTTCTTT.

CDR3 protein: CSVEEVLGVFF. The CDR3 nucleotides read TGCAGCGTTGAAGAGGTACTAGGTGTATTCTTC. The V call is TRBV29-1, the J call TRBJ2-1, with D maybe TRBD2 (5 bases). V was shortened by 0 bases and J by 16 bases, with 13 bases between the two germline ends. This CDR3 has 11 amino acids. The germline gives CDR1 SQVTM, CDR2 ANQGSEA.

The chain combines TRBV19 with TRBJ2-7; 7 bases fit TRBD1. This CDR3 comprises 13 residues. CDR1 is LNHDA, CDR2 SQIVND, per germline (reference sequence). V gave up 5 bases and J gave up 3 bases; unmatched junction bases: 4. The CDR3 reads CASSATGYYEQYF. The CDR3 DNA reads TGTGCCAGTAGTGCGACAGGGTACTACGAGCAGTACTTC.

The CDR3 DNA reads as TGCAGTGCTAGTAACAGCATGAACACTGAAGCTTTCTTT. Translating it yields CSASNSMNTEAFF. This chain links TRBV20-1 with TRBJ1-1, with D unresolved. The CDR3 runs 13 residues. Germline CDR1 is DFQATT and CDR2 is SNEGSKA (reference sequence). With 3 bases removed from V and 0 bases from J, the gap between germline ends came to 8 bases.

This clonotype occurred once. V and J are TRBV5-1 and TRBJ2-3; D ambiguous. V was cut by 0 bases and J by 2 bases, with 7 bases left in between. This CDR3 has 14 residues. Germline-derived CDR1 and CDR2 are SGHRS and YFSETQ. For the CDR3, the DNA is TGCGCCAGCAGCTTGGGAGCCCCCACAGATACGCAGTATTTT. This encodes CASSLGAPTDTQYF.

The rearrangement links TRBV12-3 or TRBV12-4 to TRBJ1-1; D not certain. This CDR3 comprises 13 residues. The germline V and J ends were trimmed by 3 bases and 12 bases, with 17 bases remaining between them. The CDR3 sequence is CASSFEELRRTFF. The CDR3 region has the DNA TGTGCCAGCAGTTTTGAGGAGTTACGTAGGACTTTCTTT.

The chain links TRBV28 to TRBJ2-7, with D possibly being TRBD1 or TRBD2 (5 bases each). The V gene's germline CDR1 is MDHEN and CDR2 SYDVKM. Trimming removed 2 bases at V and 5 bases at J, with 16 bases between. This CDR3 is 15 amino acids long. The CDR3 region has the DNA TGTGCCAGCAGTTTAAATGTAGAGGGGACCCACGAGCAGTACTTC. Translating gives CASSLNVEGTHEQYF.

The gene calls are TRBV6-2 or TRBV6-3 and TRBJ2-5; 11 nucleotides align to TRBD1. V was clipped by 2 bases and J by 1 base; unmatched bases: 6. There are 17 residues in the CDR3. The germline V gene encodes CDR1 MNHEY and CDR2 SVGEGT. CDR3 nucleotides: TGTGCCAGCAGTTACCCCTTGGACAGGGGGCTCCAAGAGACCCAGTACTTC. It specifies CASSYPLDRGLQETQYF.

The V call is TRBV6-2 or TRBV6-3, the J call TRBJ1-1; 7 bases line up with TRBD1. CDR3 length: 13 amino acids. The ends lost 6 bases at V and 5 bases at J; junction bases unmatched: 6. Germline-derived CDR1 and CDR2 are MNHEY and SVGEGT. CDR3: CASRRTGGTEAFF. The CDR3 DNA sequence: TGTGCCAGCAGGCGGACAGGAGGTACTGAAGCTTTCTTT.

The CDR3 nucleotides read TGTGCCAGCAGCTTAAACATTGCAGGGGCTCAGCCCCAGCATTTT. Amino acids: CASSLNIAGAQPQHF. The rearrangement joins TRBV7-8 to TRBJ1-5; the D gene is possibly TRBD1 (6 bases). The ends were cut back, 2 bases at V and 6 bases at J, with 14 bases in the middle. CDR1 and CDR2 (germline): SGHVS, FQNEAQ. There are 15 residues in the CDR3.